The rows below give T cell receptor beta chains drawn from one sample of a study of T cell responses to AZD1222 COVID-19 vaccine. TCRdb's copy holds only in-frame clones and misses some; the assay was immunoSEQ multiplex PCR. In the table there are about 100,000 clones, roughly nine tenths of which are singletons. The sample was peripheral blood, taken on day 0 of AZD1222 vaccination. The receptor source for this set is an adult in good health. Each CDR3 is given with its conserved first and last residue. D genes are given only for firm matches. The size entry is marked missing in some rows and otherwise reads once, few, many or a size class.

D gene	V gene	clone size	J gene	CDR3 DNA	CDR3 protein
-	TRBV7-2	-	TRBJ1-3	TGTGCCAGCAGCCCCGGGAGCGCTGGAAACACCATATATTTT	CASSPGSAGNTIYF
-	TRBV14	-	TRBJ2-1	TGTGCCAGCAGCCAAAGAGGGGGCAATGAGCAGTTCTTC	CASSQRGGNEQFF
-	TRBV7-8	-	TRBJ2-2	TGTGCCAGCAGCTTATCAAACTCAAACACCGGGGAGCTGTTTTTT	CASSLSNSNTGELFF
-	TRBV19	-	TRBJ1-1	TGTGCCAGTAGTATTGTAGAATCCACTGAAGCTTTCTTT	CASSIVESTEAFF
-	TRBV7-2	-	TRBJ1-1	TGTGCCAGCAGCTTAATCGGGTCCCGTGAAGCTTTCTTT	CASSLIGSREAFF
TRBD2	TRBV5-1	-	TRBJ2-7	TGCGCCAGCAGCTTGGGACTAGCGGACCAGGGGCAGTACTTC	CASSLGLADQGQYF
TRBD1	TRBV3-1/TRBV3-2	-	TRBJ2-7	TGTGCCAGCAGCCAAGAAGGTGGACAGGGGGCCTACGAGCAGTACTTC	CASSQEGGQGAYEQYF
TRBD1	TRBV29-1	-	TRBJ2-1	TGCAGCGTGTCCGGGACAGGAGCTTACAATGAGCAGTTCTTC	CSVSGTGAYNEQFF
TRBD1	TRBV5-6	-	TRBJ1-2	TGTGCCAGCAGCTTGCGGGAGGTGGGACAGGGGATCTATGGCTACACCTTC	CASSLREVGQGIYGYTF
-	TRBV30	-	TRBJ1-4	TGTGCCTGGAGTGCGGGGGTCACTAATGAAAAACTGTTTTTT	CAWSAGVTNEKLFF
TRBD1	TRBV18	-	TRBJ2-7	TGTGCCAGCTCACCAGTACAGGGGTTTGCAACTGGGGCCTACGAGCAGTACTTC	CASSPVQGFATGAYEQYF
-	TRBV2	-	TRBJ2-7	TGTGCCAGCAGTGAGTATTCATTCTCCTACGAGCAGTACTTC	CASSEYSFSYEQYF
-	TRBV28	-	TRBJ2-2	TGTGCCAGTAAGGGAGGGGGCGCCGGGGAGCTGTTTTTT	CASKGGGAGELFF
-	TRBV6-5	few	TRBJ1-5	TGTGCCAGCAGTCCGGGTCTCCTTTTACCCCAGCATTTT	CASSPGLLLPQHF
-	TRBV4-1	-	TRBJ1-5	TGCGCCAGCAGCCAAAGTGTGGGAACAGAGACCAATCAGCCCCAGCATTTT	CASSQSVGTETNQPQHF
TRBD1	TRBV19	-	TRBJ2-5	TGTGCCAGTAGTATAGGACAGGGAGTAGAGACCCAGTACTTC	CASSIGQGVETQYF
-	TRBV5-5	-	TRBJ2-1	TGTGCCAGCAGCTTAAGGGGTTCCTACAATGAGCAGTTCTTC	CASSLRGSYNEQFF
-	TRBV19	-	TRBJ1-1	TGTGCCAGTAGTATAGATCGAGGGTACACTGAAGCTTTCTTT	CASSIDRGYTEAFF
-	TRBV28	-	TRBJ1-4	TGTGCCAGCAAGATTTCGGGGGAAAAACTGTTTTTT	CASKISGEKLFF
-	TRBV7-3	-	TRBJ2-5	TGTGCCAGCAGCTTTGGCGGGGATGAGACCCAGTACTTC	CASSFGGDETQYF
TRBD1	TRBV18	once	TRBJ2-7	TGTGCCAGCTCACCACGGTTCGAGGGGGCTTACTCCTACGAGCAGTACTTC	CASSPRFEGAYSYEQYF
-	TRBV7-4	-	TRBJ1-3	TGTGCCAGCAGCTTAAAGCCTTTCGGGGACGGACCCCCTGGAAACACCATATATTTT	CASSLKPFGDGPPGNTIYF
-	TRBV6-1	-	TRBJ1-1	TGTGCCAGCAGTGGAGCGGGCAGGGGATCTTACAACACTGAAGCTTTCTTT	CASSGAGRGSYNTEAFF
TRBD2	TRBV7-9	-	TRBJ2-1	TGTGCCAGCGGAGGAGCGGGAAGCTCCTACAATGAGCAGTTCTTC	CASGGAGSSYNEQFF
-	TRBV28	once	TRBJ1-5	TGTGCCAGCAGTCAACCGGGACGGATTAGCAATCAGCCCCAGCATTTT	CASSQPGRISNQPQHF
TRBD1	TRBV11-2	-	TRBJ2-7	TGTGCCAGCAGCTGGGGACAGACCTACGAGCAGTACTTC	CASSWGQTYEQYF
-	TRBV6-5	-	TRBJ2-3	TGTGCCAGCGGATCGGAGAGGGGCACAGATACGCAGTATTTT	CASGSERGTDTQYF
-	TRBV19	-	TRBJ1-1	TGTGCCAGTAGTATAGGGACATGGGGTGAAGCTTTCTTT	CASSIGTWGEAFF
-	TRBV27	-	TRBJ2-7	TGTGCCAGCAGTTTGAAAGGGGAAGGCTACGAGCAGTACTTC	CASSLKGEGYEQYF
-	TRBV28	-	TRBJ2-2	TGTGCCAGCAGTTCCCAGGGCACCGGGGAGCTGTTTTTT	CASSSQGTGELFF
-	TRBV4-1	-	TRBJ2-5	TGCGCCAAAGGGTTTGTAGGGCAAGAGACCCAGTACTTC	CAKGFVGQETQYF
-	TRBV6-5	-	TRBJ2-2	TGTGCCAGCAGACGTACAGGGTCAGCCGGGGAGCTGTTTTTT	CASRRTGSAGELFF
-	TRBV30	-	TRBJ1-3	TGTGCCTGGAGTCTGGGTAACCCTGGAAACACCATATATTTT	CAWSLGNPGNTIYF